Each of the 2 T cell receptor beta chains below was sequenced from the same sample in a study of cytomegalovirus exposure and HLA in healthy donors. Vbeta (60) and Jbeta (13) primers were used in the PCR. The repertoire was sequenced with immunoSEQ multiplex PCR; TCRdb's copy has only in-frame clones and lacks some. The sample shows more than 250,000 clones, about 87% of them seen only once. The sample taken for sequencing was PBMCs. Source of these receptors: a woman aged 18-29 years in good health and CMV-seronegative.

This sequence joins TRBV19 and TRBJ2-3; TRBD2 might be the D (5 bases). CDR3 length equals 14 residues. V dropped 2 bases and J dropped 2 bases, with 8 bases sitting between them. Looked up from germline, CDR1 is LNHDA and CDR2 is SQIVND (reference sequence). CDR3: CASSIKDFTDTQYF. The CDR3 DNA follows: TGTGCCAGTAGTATAAAGGACTTCACAGATACGCAGTATTTT. Looking up the rest from reference TRBV19 and TRBJ2-3 gives the full variable domain: DGGITQSPKYLFRKEGQNVTLSCEQNLNHDAMYWYRQDPGQGLRLIYYSQIVNDFQKGDIAEGYSVSREKKESFPLTVTSAQKNPTAFYLCASSIKDFTDTQYFGPGTRLTVL.

V is TRBV9 and J is TRBJ2-3; D uncertain. Germline assignment: CDR1 SGDLS and CDR2 YYNGEE. Trimming left V 4 bases short and J 2 bases short, with 17 bases between. CDR3 length equals 16 residues. CDR3 region: CASSPRVHPATDTQYF. CDR3 bases: TGTGCCAGCAGCCCCCGGGTCCACCCGGCCACAGATACGCAGTATTTT.